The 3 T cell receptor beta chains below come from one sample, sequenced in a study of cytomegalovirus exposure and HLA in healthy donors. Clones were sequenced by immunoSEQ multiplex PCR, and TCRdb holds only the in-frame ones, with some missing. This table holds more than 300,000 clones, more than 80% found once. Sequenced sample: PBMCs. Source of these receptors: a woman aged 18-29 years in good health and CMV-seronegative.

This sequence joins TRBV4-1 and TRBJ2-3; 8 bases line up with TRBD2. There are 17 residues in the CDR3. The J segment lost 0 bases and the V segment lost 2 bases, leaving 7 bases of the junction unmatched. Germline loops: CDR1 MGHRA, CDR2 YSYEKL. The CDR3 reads CASSQRGGGLSTDTQYF. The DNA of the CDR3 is TGCGCCAGCAGCCAACGTGGCGGGGGGCTTAGCACAGATACGCAGTATTTT.

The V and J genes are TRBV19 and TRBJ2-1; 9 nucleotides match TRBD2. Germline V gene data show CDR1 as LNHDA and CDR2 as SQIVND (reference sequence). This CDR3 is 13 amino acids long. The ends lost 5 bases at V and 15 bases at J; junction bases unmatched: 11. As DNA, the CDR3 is TGTGCCAGTAGTCCCAATTCCGGGACTAGCTCGTTCTTC. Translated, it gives CASSPNSGTSSFF.

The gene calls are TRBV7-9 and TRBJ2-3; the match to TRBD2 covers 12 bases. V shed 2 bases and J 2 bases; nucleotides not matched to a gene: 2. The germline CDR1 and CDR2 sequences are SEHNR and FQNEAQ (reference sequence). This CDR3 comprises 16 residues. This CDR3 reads CASSLTSGGLTDTQYF. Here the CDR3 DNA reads TGTGCCAGCAGCTTAACTAGCGGGGGGCTCACAGATACGCAGTATTTT.